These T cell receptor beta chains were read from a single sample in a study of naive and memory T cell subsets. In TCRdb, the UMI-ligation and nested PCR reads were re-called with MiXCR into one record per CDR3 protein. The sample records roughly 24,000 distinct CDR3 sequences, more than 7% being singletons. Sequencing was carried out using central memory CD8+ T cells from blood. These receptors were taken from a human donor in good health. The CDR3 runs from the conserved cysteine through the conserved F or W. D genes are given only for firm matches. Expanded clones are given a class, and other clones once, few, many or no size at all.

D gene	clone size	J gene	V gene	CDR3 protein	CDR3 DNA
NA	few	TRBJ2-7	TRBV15	CATSRAFEEQYF	TGTGCCACCAGCAGAGCCTTCGAAGAGCAGTACTTC
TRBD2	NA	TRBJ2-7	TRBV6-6	CASSYSREGYEQYF	TGTGCCAGCAGTTACTCTCGGGAGGGCTACGAGCAGTACTTC
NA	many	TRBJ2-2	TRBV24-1	CATSDYNTGELFF	TGTGCCACCAGTGATTACAACACCGGGGAGCTGTTTTTT
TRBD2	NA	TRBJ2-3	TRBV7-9	CASSIDGTLAGVGDTQYF	TGTGCCAGCAGTATAGACGGGACACTAGCGGGAGTAGGGGATACGCAGTATTTT
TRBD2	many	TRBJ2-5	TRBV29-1	CSVFLAGPQETQYF	TGCAGCGTTTTTTTAGCGGGCCCCCAAGAGACCCAGTACTTC
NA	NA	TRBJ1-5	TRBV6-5	CASSSTDRGQPQHF	TGTGCCAGCAGTTCGACAGACCGAGGACAGCCCCAGCATTTT
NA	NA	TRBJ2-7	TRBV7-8	CASSPQGASSYEQYF	TGTGCCAGCAGCCCTCAAGGCGCCAGCTCCTACGAGCAGTACTTC
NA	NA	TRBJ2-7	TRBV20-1	CSASLGGEVDEQYF	TGCAGTGCCAGTCTCGGGGGAGAAGTCGACGAGCAGTACTTC
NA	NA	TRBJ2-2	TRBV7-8	CASSPISTPKELFF	TGTGCCAGCAGCCCCATCAGTACCCCGAAGGAGCTGTTTTTT
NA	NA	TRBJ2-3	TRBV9	CASSVWQGAGVGTQYF	TGTGCCAGCAGCGTGTGGCAGGGCGCTGGAGTGGGTACGCAGTATTTT
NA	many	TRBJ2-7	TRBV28	CASSLWFYEQYF	TGTGCCAGCAGTTTATGGTTCTACGAGCAGTACTTC
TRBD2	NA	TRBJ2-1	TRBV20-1	CSWTSGASSYNEQFF	TGCAGCTGGACTAGCGGAGCAAGCTCCTACAATGAGCAGTTCTTC
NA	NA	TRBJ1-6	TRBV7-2	CASSSTVGQSNSPLHF	TGTGCCAGCAGCTCAACCGTAGGACAGAGTAATTCACCCCTCCACTTT
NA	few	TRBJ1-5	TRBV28	CASSLTDSPSNQPQHF	TGTGCCAGCAGTTTAACGGACTCCCCTAGCAATCAGCCCCAGCATTTT
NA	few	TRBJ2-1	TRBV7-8	CASSTRAGGYNEQFF	TGTGCCAGCAGCACGCGAGCTGGGGGATACAATGAGCAGTTCTTC
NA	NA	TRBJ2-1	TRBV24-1	CATSDSQLYNEQFF	TGTGCCACCAGTGACAGTCAATTATACAATGAGCAGTTCTTC
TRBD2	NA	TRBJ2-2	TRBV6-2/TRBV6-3	CASSYLGLAGGRNTGELFF	TGTGCCAGCAGTTACCTGGGACTAGCGGGAGGCCGGAACACCGGGGAGCTGTTTTTT
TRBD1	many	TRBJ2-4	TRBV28	CASSRGQGGYIQYF	TGTGCCAGCAGTCGGGGACAGGGAGGGTACATTCAGTACTTC
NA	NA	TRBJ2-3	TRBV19	CASTGWVAGTDTQYF	TGTGCCAGTACCGGTTGGGTAGCTGGCACAGATACGCAGTATTTT
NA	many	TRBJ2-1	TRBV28	CASSLGGTEGDEQFF	TGTGCCAGCAGTTTGGGCGGGACCGAAGGGGATGAGCAGTTCTTC
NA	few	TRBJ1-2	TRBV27	CASSRGGPVNGYTF	TGTGCCAGCAGTCGGGGGGGGCCCGTCAATGGCTACACCTTC
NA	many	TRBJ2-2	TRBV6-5	CASSYWGSGTGELFF	TGTGCCAGCAGTTACTGGGGATCGGGGACCGGGGAGCTGTTTTTT
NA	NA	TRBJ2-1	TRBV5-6	CASSLTTYNEQFF	TGTGCCAGCAGCTTGACTACCTACAATGAGCAGTTCTTC
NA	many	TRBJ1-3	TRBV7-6	CASRSRGNTIYF	TGTGCCAGCAGGTCACGTGGAAACACCATATATTTT
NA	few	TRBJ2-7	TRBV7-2	CASSLAHLGRDTYEQYF	TGTGCCAGCAGCTTAGCGCACCTGGGCAGGGACACCTACGAGCAGTACTTC
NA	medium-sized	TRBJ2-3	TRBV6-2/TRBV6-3	CASSYGEDSDTQYF	TGTGCCAGCAGTTACGGTGAGGACTCAGATACGCAGTATTTT
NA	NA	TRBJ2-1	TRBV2	CASSATRTGGEQFF	TGTGCCAGCAGCGCAACTCGCACTGGGGGTGAGCAGTTCTTC
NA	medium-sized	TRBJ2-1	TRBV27	CASSLAGYNEQFF	TGTGCCAGCAGTTTGGCAGGGTACAATGAGCAGTTCTTC
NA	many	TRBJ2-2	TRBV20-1	CSAREPLTSTGELFF	TGCAGTGCTAGAGAACCGCTTACTAGCACCGGGGAGCTGTTTTTT
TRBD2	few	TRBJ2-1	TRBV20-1	CSARGGLAGNEQFF	TGCAGTGCTAGAGGGGGACTAGCGGGGAATGAGCAGTTCTTC
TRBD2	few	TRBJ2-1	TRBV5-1	CASSLGAGGPREQFF	TGCGCCAGCAGCTTAGGAGCGGGAGGGCCTCGGGAGCAGTTCTTC
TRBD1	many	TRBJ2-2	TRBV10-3	CATGWTGGAGELFF	TGTGCCACCGGATGGACAGGGGGTGCCGGGGAGCTGTTTTTT
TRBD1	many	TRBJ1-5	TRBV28	CASSSRGYSNQPQHF	TGTGCCAGCAGTTCCAGGGGGTATAGCAATCAGCCCCAGCATTTT
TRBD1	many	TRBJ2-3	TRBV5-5	CASRTGTSTDTQYF	TGTGCCAGCAGGACAGGGACATCCACAGATACGCAGTATTTT
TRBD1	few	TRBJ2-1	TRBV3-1	CASSLSGQGAHNEQFF	TGTGCCAGCAGCCTGTCGGGACAGGGAGCACACAATGAGCAGTTCTTC
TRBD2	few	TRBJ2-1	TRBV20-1	CSARDVTSGSYNEQFF	TGCAGTGCTAGAGATGTAACTAGCGGCTCCTACAATGAGCAGTTCTTC
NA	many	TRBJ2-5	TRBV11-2	CASSLGFEGGVETQYF	TGTGCCAGCAGCTTAGGATTCGAGGGAGGAGTCGAGACCCAGTACTTC
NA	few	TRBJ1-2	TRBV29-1	CSVENWGAGTYGGYTF	TGCAGCGTTGAGAATTGGGGCGCGGGGACCTATGGAGGCTACACCTTC
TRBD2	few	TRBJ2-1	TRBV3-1	CASSQQALAGGPGNEQFF	TGTGCCAGCAGCCAACAGGCGCTAGCGGGAGGGCCAGGCAATGAGCAGTTCTTC
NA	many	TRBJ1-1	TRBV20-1	CSARPRDTEAFF	TGCAGTGCTAGGCCCCGGGACACTGAAGCTTTCTTT